This T cell receptor beta chain was captured by sequencing in a study of T cell clonotyping in hematopoietic cell transplantation. In its sample, this clone was seen once. This table comes from immunoSEQ multiplex PCR, and its TCRdb copy is limited to in-frame clones, with some not included. Among 27,000 or so clones listed, 95% were seen once. Material for sequencing was peripheral blood mononuclear cells. This TCR was recovered from a man aged 45-65 years in good health. Some clones in this sample may be carry-over from other donors' samples.

CDR3: CASSSSAGGVQETQYF. CDR3 bases: TGTGCCAGCTCATCTTCAGCGGGGGGGGTCCAAGAGACCCAGTACTTC. The chain has TRBV18 and TRBJ2-5, with 10 nucleotides matching TRBD2. V lost 5 bases and J lost 1; bases outside the gene matches: 7. Germline CDR1 is KGHSH and CDR2 is LQKENI. The CDR3 loop spans 16 amino acids.